This TCR beta chain was documented in a study of T cell changes during pregnancy in multiple sclerosis. V gave up 10 bases and J gave up 2 bases, with 11 bases separating them. Germline V CDR1 and CDR2: LNHDA, SQIVND (reference sequence). This CDR3 spans 12 amino acids. Clones were read by immunoSEQ multiplex PCR, and TCRdb kept only the in-frame ones, dropping some. The profile shows about 40,000 clones, roughly nine tenths of them singletons. Sequences were derived from CD4+ T cells from peripheral blood mononuclear cells, sampled in the first trimester of pregnancy. The clonotype originates from a female donor with multiple sclerosis, enrolled in a pregnancy study. The chain joins TRBV19 to TRBJ1-2; D not resolved. The CDR3 protein is CAIRGGNYGYTF. Written as DNA, the CDR3 is TGTGCCATACGGGGAGGAAACTATGGCTACACCTTC.